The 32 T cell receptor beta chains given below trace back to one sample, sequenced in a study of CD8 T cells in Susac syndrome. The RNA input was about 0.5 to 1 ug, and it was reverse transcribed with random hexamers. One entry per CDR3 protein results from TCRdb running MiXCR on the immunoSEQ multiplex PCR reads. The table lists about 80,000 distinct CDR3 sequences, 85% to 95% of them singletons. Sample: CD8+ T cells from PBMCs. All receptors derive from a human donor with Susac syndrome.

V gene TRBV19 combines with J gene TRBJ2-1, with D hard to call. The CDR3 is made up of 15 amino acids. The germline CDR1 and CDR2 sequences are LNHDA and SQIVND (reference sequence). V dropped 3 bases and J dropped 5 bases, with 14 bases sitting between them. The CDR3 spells CASSIETPAHNEQFF. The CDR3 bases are TGTGCCAGTAGTATCGAGACTCCAGCCCACAATGAGCAGTTCTTC.

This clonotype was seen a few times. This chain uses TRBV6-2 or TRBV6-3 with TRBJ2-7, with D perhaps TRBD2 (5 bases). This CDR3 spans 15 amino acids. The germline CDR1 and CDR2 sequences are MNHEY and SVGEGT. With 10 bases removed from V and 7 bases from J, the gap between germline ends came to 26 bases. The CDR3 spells CATLQEERTFWEQYF. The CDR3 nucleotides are TGTGCCACCCTACAAGAAGAGCGGACCTTCTGGGAGCAGTACTTC.

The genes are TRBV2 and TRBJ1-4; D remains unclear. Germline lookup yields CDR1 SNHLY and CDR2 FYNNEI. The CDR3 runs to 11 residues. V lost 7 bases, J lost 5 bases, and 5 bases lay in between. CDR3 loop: CASTVNEKLFF. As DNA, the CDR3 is TGTGCCAGCACGGTGAATGAAAAACTGTTTTTT. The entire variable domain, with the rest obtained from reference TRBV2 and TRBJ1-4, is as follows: EPEVTQTPSHQVTQMGQEVILRCVPISNHLYFYWYRQILGQKVEFLVSFYNNEISEKSEIFDDQFSVERPDGSNFTLKIRSTKLEDSAMYFCASTVNEKLFFGSGTQLSVL.

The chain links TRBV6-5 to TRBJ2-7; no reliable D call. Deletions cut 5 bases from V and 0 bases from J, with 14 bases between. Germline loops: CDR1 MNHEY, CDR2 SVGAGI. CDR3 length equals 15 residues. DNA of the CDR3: TGTGCCAGCAGTATCACAAACTACTACTCCTACGAGCAGTACTTC. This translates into CASSITNYYSYEQYF.

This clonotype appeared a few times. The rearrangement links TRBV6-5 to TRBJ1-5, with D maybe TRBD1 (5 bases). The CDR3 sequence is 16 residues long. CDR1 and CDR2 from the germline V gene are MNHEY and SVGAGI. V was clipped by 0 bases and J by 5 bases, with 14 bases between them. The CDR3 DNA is TGTGCCAGCAGTTACTCTCTGCCCAGAGGGGATCAGCCCCAGCATTTT. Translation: CASSYSLPRGDQPQHF.

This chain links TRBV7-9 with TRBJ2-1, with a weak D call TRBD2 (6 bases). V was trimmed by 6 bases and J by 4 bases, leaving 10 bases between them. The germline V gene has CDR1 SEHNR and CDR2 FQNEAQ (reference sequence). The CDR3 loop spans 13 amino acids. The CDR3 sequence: CASRGGAYNEQFF. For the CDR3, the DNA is TGTGCCAGCAGAGGAGGGGCGTACAATGAGCAGTTCTTC.

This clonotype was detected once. The CDR3 protein is CASSYDNYNEQFF. CDR3 DNA: TGTGCCAGCAGTTACGATAATTACAATGAGCAGTTCTTC. The chain is built from TRBV6-5 and TRBJ2-1; D is ambiguous. Trimming cost V 2 bases and J 4 bases, with 6 bases left between them. CDR1 MNHEY and CDR2 SVGAGI come from the germline V gene. The CDR3 length is 13 residues.

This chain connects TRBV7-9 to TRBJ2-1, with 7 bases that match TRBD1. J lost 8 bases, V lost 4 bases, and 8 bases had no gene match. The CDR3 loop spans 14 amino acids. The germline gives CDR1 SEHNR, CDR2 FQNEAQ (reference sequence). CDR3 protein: CASSSPIDRDEQFF. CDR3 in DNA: TGTGCCAGCAGCTCCCCGATCGACAGGGATGAGCAGTTCTTC.

The CDR3 nucleotides read TGTGCCTGGAGTGTACCCGAAATGCGGGTGGACTACGAGCAGTACTTC. The encoded protein is CAWSVPEMRVDYEQYF. The chain has TRBV30 and TRBJ2-7, with a tentative D call TRBD2 (5 bases). The CDR3 spans 16 residues. V was trimmed by 0 bases and J by 3 bases, leaving 18 bases between them. Germline CDR1 is GTSNPN and CDR2 is SVGIG (reference sequence).

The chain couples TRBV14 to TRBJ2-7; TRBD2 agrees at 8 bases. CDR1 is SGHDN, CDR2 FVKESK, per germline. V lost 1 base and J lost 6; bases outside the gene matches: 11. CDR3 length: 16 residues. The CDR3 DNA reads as TGTGCCAGCAGCCAAGTTAATACTAGCGGTCAACGCGAGCAGTACTTC. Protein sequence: CASSQVNTSGQREQYF.

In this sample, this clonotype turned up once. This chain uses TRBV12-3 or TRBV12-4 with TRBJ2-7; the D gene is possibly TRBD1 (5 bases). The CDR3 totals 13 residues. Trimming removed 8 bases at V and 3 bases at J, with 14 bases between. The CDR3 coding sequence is TGTGCCAGCCAGACAGTCCCGGGCTACGAGCAGTACTTC. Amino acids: CASQTVPGYEQYF.

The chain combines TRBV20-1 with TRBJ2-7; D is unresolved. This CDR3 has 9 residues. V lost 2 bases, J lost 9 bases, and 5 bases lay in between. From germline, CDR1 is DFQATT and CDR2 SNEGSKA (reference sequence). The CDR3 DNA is TGCAGTGCTAGATATTTGCAGTACTTC. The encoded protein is CSARYLQYF.

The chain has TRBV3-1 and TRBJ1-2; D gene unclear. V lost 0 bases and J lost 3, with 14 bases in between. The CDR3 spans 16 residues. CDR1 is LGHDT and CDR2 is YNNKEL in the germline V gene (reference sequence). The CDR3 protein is CASSQDREGRDYGYTF. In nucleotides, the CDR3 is TGTGCCAGCAGCCAAGATCGGGAGGGAAGGGACTATGGCTACACCTTC.

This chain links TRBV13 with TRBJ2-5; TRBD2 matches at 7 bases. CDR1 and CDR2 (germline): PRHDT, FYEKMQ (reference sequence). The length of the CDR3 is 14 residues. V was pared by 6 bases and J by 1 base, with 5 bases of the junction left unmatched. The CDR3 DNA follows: TGTGCCAGCAGTGAAAGCGGGGCCCAAGAGACCCAGTACTTC. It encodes CASSESGAQETQYF.

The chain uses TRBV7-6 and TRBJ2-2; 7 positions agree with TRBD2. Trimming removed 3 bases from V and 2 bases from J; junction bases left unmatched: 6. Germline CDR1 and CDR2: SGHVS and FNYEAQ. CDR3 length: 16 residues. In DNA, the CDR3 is TGTGCCAGCAGCTTTGGGCTAGCGGCAAACACCGGGGAGCTGTTTTTT. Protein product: CASSFGLAANTGELFF.

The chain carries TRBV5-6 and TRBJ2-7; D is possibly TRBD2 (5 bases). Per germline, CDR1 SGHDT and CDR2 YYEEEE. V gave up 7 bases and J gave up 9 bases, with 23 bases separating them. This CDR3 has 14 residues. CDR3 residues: CASGRHPDYNGQYF. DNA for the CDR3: TGTGCCAGCGGTCGACACCCAGACTATAATGGGCAGTACTTC. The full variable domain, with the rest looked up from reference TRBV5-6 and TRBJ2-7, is DAGVTQSPTHLIKTRGQQVTLRCSPKSGHDTVSWYQQALGQGPQFIFQYYEEEERQRGNFPDRFSGHQFPNYSSELNVNALLLGDSALYLCASGRHPDYNGQYFGPGTRLTVT.

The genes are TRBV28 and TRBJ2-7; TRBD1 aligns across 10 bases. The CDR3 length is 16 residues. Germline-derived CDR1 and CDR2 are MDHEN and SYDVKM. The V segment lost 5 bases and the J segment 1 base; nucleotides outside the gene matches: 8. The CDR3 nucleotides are TGTGCCAGCAGTGCCCCCGGGACAGGGGCTTCCTACGAGCAGTACTTC. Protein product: CASSAPGTGASYEQYF.

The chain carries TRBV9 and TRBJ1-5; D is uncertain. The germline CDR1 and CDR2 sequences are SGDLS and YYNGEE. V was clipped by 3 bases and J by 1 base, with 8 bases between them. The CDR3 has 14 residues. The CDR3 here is CASSEDGSNQPQHF. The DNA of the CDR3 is TGTGCCAGCAGCGAGGACGGAAGCAATCAGCCCCAGCATTTT. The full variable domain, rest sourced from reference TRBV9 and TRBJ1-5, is DSGVTQTPKHLITATGQRVTLRCSPRSGDLSVYWYQQSLDQGLQFLIQYYNGEERAKGNILERFSAQQFPDLHSELNLSSLELGDSALYFCASSEDGSNQPQHFGDGTRLSIL.

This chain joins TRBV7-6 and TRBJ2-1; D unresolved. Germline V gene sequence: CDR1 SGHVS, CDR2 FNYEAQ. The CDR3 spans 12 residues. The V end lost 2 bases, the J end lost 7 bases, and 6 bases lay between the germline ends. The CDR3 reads CASSLRVNEQFF. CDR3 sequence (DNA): TGTGCCAGCAGCTTACGGGTAAATGAGCAGTTCTTC.

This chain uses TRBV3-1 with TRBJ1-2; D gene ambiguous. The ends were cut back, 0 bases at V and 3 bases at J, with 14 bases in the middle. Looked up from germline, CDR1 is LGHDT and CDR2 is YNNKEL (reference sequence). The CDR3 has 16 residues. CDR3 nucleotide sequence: TGTGCCAGCAGCCAAGATCATAGCGGGGAGTACTATGGCTACACCTTC. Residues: CASSQDHSGEYYGYTF.

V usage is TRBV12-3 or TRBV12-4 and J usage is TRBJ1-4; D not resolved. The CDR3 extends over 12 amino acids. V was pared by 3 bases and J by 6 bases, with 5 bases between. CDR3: CASSFSYEKLFF. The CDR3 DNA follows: TGTGCCAGCAGTTTTTCATATGAAAAACTGTTTTTT.

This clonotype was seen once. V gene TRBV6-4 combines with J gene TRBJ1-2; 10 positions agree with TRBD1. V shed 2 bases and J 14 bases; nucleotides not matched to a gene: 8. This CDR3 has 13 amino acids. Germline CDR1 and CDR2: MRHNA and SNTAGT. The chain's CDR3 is CASSDEDRGAQTF. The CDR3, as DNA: TGTGCCAGCAGTGACGAGGACAGGGGGGCGCAGACCTTC.

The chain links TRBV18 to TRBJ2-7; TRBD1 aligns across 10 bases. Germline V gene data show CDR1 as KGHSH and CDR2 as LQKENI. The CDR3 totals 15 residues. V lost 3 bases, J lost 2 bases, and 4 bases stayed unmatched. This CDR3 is CASSPGTGVTYEQYF. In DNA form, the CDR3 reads TGTGCCAGCTCACCCGGGACAGGGGTGACCTACGAGCAGTACTTC.

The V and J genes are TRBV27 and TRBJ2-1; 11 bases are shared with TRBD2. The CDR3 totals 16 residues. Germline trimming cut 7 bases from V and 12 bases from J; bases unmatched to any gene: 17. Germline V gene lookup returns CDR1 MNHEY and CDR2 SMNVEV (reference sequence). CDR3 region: CASTSLSGGATLVQFF. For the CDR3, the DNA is TGTGCCAGCACTTCACTTAGCGGGGGGGCGACTTTGGTGCAGTTCTTC.

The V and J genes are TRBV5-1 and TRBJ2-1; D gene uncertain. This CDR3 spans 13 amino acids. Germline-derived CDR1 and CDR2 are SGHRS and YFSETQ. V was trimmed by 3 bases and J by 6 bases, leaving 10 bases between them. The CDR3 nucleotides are TGCGCCAGCAGCTCCATTATCCCCAATGAGCAGTTCTTC. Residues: CASSSIIPNEQFF.

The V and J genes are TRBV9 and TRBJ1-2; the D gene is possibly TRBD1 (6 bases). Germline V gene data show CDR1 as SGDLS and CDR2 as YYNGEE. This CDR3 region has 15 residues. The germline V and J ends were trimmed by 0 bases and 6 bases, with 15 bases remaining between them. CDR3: CASSVVTGKRDGYTF. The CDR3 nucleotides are TGTGCCAGCAGCGTAGTCACAGGGAAGAGGGATGGCTACACCTTC. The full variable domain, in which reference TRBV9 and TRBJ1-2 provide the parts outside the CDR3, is DSGVTQTPKHLITATGQRVTLRCSPRSGDLSVYWYQQSLDQGLQFLIQYYNGEERAKGNILERFSAQQFPDLHSELNLSSLELGDSALYFCASSVVTGKRDGYTFGSGTRLTVV.

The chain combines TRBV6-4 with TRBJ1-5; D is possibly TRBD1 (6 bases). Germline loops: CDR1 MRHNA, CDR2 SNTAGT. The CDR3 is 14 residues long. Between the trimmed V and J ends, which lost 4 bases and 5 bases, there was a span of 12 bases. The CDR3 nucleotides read TGTGCCAGCAGTGCTACAGGGAGCTATCAGCCCCAGCATTTT. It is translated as CASSATGSYQPQHF.

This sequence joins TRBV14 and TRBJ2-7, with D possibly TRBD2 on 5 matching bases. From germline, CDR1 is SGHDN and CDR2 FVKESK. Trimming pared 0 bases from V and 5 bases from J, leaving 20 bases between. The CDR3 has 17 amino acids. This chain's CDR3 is CASSQEPPAGIFHEQYF. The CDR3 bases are TGTGCCAGCAGCCAAGAGCCTCCGGCCGGGATTTTCCACGAGCAGTACTTC.

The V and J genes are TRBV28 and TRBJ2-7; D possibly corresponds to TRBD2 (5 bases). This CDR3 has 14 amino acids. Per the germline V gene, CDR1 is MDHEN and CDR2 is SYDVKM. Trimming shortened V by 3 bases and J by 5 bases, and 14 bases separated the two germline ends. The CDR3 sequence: CASSFLVGVNEQYF. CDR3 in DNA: TGTGCCAGCAGTTTTTTGGTGGGAGTAAACGAGCAGTACTTC.

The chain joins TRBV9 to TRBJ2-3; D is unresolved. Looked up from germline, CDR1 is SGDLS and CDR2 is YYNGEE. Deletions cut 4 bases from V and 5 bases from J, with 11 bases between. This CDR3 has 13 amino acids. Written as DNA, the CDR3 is TGTGCCAGCAGCTCGAGAGGTATAGATACGCAGTATTTT. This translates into CASSSRGIDTQYF.

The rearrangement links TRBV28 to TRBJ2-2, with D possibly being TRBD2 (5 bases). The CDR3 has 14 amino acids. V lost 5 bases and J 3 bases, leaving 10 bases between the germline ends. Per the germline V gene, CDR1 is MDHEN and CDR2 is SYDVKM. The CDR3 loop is CASSLAEDTGELFF. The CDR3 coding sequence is TGTGCCAGCAGTCTCGCGGAGGACACCGGGGAGCTGTTTTTT.

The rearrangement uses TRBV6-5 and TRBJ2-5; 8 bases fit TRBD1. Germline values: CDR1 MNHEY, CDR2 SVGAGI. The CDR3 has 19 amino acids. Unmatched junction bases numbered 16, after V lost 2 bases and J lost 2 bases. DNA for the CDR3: TGTGCCAGCAGTTACGAGCCGGGACAGGCCTCCAGTCATCAAGAGACCCAGTACTTC. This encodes CASSYEPGQASSHQETQYF.